This T cell receptor (beta chain) was recorded in a study of blood T cell repertoires in COVID-19. TCRdb's table, derived via immunoSEQ multiplex PCR, lists solely in-frame clones and lacks some. This table holds tens of thousands of clones, 88% found once. The CDR3 runs to 14 residues. V was trimmed by 3 bases and J by 8 bases, leaving 17 bases between them. The V gene's germline CDR1 is DFQATT and CDR2 SNEGSKA (reference sequence). V and J are TRBV20-1 and TRBJ2-1, with D hard to call. Sequencing was carried out using peripheral blood. The sequence derives from a woman at least 80 years old with active COVID-19. The CDR3 protein is CSASSQAFIDEQFF. The CDR3 nucleotides read TGCAGTGCTAGTTCGCAGGCGTTTATCGATGAGCAGTTCTTC.